The 12 T cell receptor beta chains listed next were all sequenced from one sample in a study of tumor-infiltrating lymphocytes in primary liver carcinoma listed by TCRdb under 2017. Without any cell sorting, total RNA and DNA were extracted together from roughly 20-30 mg of bulk tissue using the AllPrep DNA/RNA mini kit. Instrument on record: Illumina HiSeq 2500. Using a constant-region primer and ProtoScript II reverse transcriptase, TCRbeta-specific cDNA was reverse-transcribed from around 500 ng total RNA. Construction of the TCRbeta libraries relied on three nested rounds of multiplex PCR, following a slightly modified ARM-PCR procedure. Multiplex TRBV1-TRBV30 forward primers and a Cbeta reverse primer were used in the first two PCR rounds, each of which was run for approximately 9 cycles. The public sequencing data were trimmed at Q25 with fastp and processed into clonotypes with MiXCR by TCRdb, which kept only in-frame beta chains. Each record represents a unique CDR3 protein, reported with the most common genes and DNA among its rows. Across this sample there are about 200,000 distinct CDR3 sequences, with around 81% seen only once. Together, the top ten hold 18% of the sample.

The sample consisted of tumor tissue from primary liver carcinoma. The receptors originated from a man aged 40-49 years with primary liver carcinoma and hepatitis B virus infection.

This rearrangement joins TRBV29-1 to TRBJ1-2; a weak D match, TRBD1 (5 bases). The CDR3 runs to 18 residues. Germline CDR1 is SQVTM and CDR2 is ANQGSEA. The DNA for the CDR3 is TGCGGCCTTGGGGCACCAACAGGAACTCAAGTAGCTAACTATGGCTACACCTTC. It is translated as CGLGAPTGTQVANYGYTF.

DNA for the CDR3: TGCGCCAGCAGCTTCGCGGGGGGGCCCGCGGGGAAGCTGTTTTTT. Translated, it gives CASSFAGGPAGKLFF. The genes are TRBV5-1 and TRBJ2-2; the match to TRBD2 covers 9 bases. The CDR3 consists of 15 residues. With V trimmed by 2 bases and J by 12 bases, 11 bases remained unmatched. Germline V CDR1 and CDR2: SGHRS, YFSETQ. Looking up the rest from reference TRBV5-1 and TRBJ2-2 gives the full variable domain: KAGVTQTPRYLIKTRGQQVTLSCSPISGHRSVSWYQQTPGQGLQFLFEYFSETQRNKGNFPGRFSGRQFSNSRSEMNVSTLELGDSALYLCASSFAGGPAGKLFFGEGSRLTVL.

In regard to this clonotype: The junction and the germline gene differ at one end; a read error may be behind it. This rearrangement joins TRBV4-2 to TRBJ1-1; possible D gene TRBD1, 6 bases. The CDR3 contains 15 residues. Germline-derived CDR1 and CDR2 are LGHNA and YNFKEQ. Written as DNA, the CDR3 is TGTACCAGCAGCCAAGATCCGAGGGGGACCACTGAAGCTTTCTTT. Translated: CTSSQDPRGTTEAFF.

As to this clonotype: This may be a read error: a much more frequent sequence differs by one nucleotide. The chain couples TRBV5-1 to TRBJ2-1; the match to TRBD1 covers 7 bases. J was trimmed by 7 bases and V by 0 bases; bases with no gene match: 7. Germline CDR1 and CDR2: SGHRS and YFSETQ. The CDR3 loop spans 15 amino acids. CDR3 in DNA: TGCGCCAGCAGCTTGGACAGGGGCTTTAGTAATGAGCAGTTCTTC. This encodes CASSLDRGFSNEQFF. The full variable domain, its missing parts supplied by reference TRBV5-1 and TRBJ2-1, is KAGVTQTPRYLIKTRGQQVTLSCSPISGHRSVSWYQQTPGQGLQFLFEYFSETQRNKGNFPGRFSGRQFSNSRSEMNVSTLELGDSALYLCASSLDRGFSNEQFFGPGTRLTVL.

The chain has TRBV5-1 and TRBJ2-5; D possibly uses TRBD1 or TRBD2 (6 bases each). This CDR3 region has 16 residues. Deletions cut 0 bases from V and 5 bases from J, with 17 bases between. The germline gives CDR1 SGHRS, CDR2 YFSETQ. CDR3 nucleotide sequence: TGCGCCAGCAGCTTGGGTAGGGGGGTCTCCAGTGAGACCCAGTACTTC. Translated, it gives CASSLGRGVSSETQYF.

With respect to this clonotype: This may stem from a read error, because a much larger clone lies one nucleotide away. The CDR3 sequence: CAWSLPTDTQYF. CDR3 sequence (DNA): TGTGCCTGGAGTTTACCCACAGATACGCAGTATTTT. The J gene is TRBJ2-3, the V gene TRBV30, with unresolved D. The germline gives CDR1 GTSNPN, CDR2 SVGIG (reference sequence). CDR3 length equals 12 residues. V lost 2 bases, J lost 2 bases, and 5 bases lay in between. Supplemented by reference TRBV30 and TRBJ2-3, the full variable domain reads SQTIHQWPATLVQPVGSPLSLECTVEGTSNPNLYWYRQAAGRGLQLLFYSVGIGQISSEVPQNLSASRPQDRQFILSSKKLLLSDSGFYLCAWSLPTDTQYFGPGTRLTVL.

Comments on this clonotype: A much larger clone sits a single nucleotide away, making a read error possible. The rearrangement uses TRBV7-9 and TRBJ2-4; TRBD2 is a possible D gene (5 bases). The germline V gene encodes CDR1 SEHNR and CDR2 FQNEAQ (reference sequence). The CDR3 contains 14 residues. In nucleotides, the CDR3 is TGTGCCAGCAGCTTACGGGAAACCAAAAAAATTCAGTACTTC. This codes for CASSLRETKKIQYF. The full variable domain, its missing parts supplied by reference TRBV7-9 and TRBJ2-4, is DTGVSQNPRHKITKRGQNVTFRCDPISEHNRLYWYRQTLGQGPEFLTYFQNEAQLEKSRLLSDRFSAERPKGSFSTLEIQRTEQGDSAMYLCASSLRETKKIQYFGAGTRLSVL.

The rearrangement uses TRBV5-4 and TRBJ2-1; the D is unclear. The CDR3 sequence is 15 residues long. Trimming took 9 bases from V and 8 from J, leaving 24 bases between them. Per germline, CDR1 SGHNT and CDR2 YYREEE (reference sequence). In DNA, the CDR3 is TGTGCCAACTGCTTGGGCGGATCGGCTAGGGATGAGCAGTTCTTC. It encodes CANCLGGSARDEQFF.

This chain uses TRBV6-2 or TRBV6-3 with TRBJ2-1; a possible D gene is TRBD2 (6 bases). CDR3 length: 12 amino acids. V dropped 7 bases and J dropped 15 bases, with 19 bases sitting between them. CDR1 and CDR2 from the germline V gene are MNHEY and SVGEGT. CDR3 DNA: TGTGCCAGCATTAGTAACCCTCGACTAGGGTTCTTC. Translation: CASISNPRLGFF.

As to this clonotype: This sequence may be a read error, since a much larger clone differs from it by one base. CDR3 in amino acids: CASSYTSGTSVVSTDTQHF. CDR3 bases: TGTGCCAGCAGCTATACATCCGGGACTAGCGTTGTGAGCACAGATACGCAGCATTTT. The chain is built from TRBV14 and TRBJ2-3, with TRBD1 as a possible D gene (5 bases). The better agreement between TRBJ1-5 and the DNA end casts doubt on the J call. This CDR3 contains 19 residues. Germline V gene data show CDR1 as SGHDN and CDR2 as FVKESK.

The chain uses TRBV6-2 or TRBV6-3 and TRBJ2-7; D possibly corresponds to TRBD2 (6 bases). The V end was cut by 6 bases, the J end by 6 bases, with 12 bases between. There are 12 residues in the CDR3. In germline, CDR1 is MNHEY, CDR2 SVGEGT. CDR3 residues: CASSPEAGEQYF. Written as DNA, the CDR3 is TGTGCCAGCAGCCCTGAAGCGGGCGAGCAGTACTTC.

This clonotype has ten or more counts. The chain is built from TRBV6-1 and TRBJ1-1; D unclear. The CDR3 consists of 13 residues. The germline CDR1 and CDR2 sequences are MNHNS and SASEGT. V lost 7 bases and J lost 3, with 12 bases in between. In DNA, the CDR3 is TGTGCCAGCACCCTCAAGGAGTACACTGAAGCTTTCTTT. Residues: CASTLKEYTEAFF.